This T cell receptor beta chain appears in the sequencing data of a study of identical twins. Study-level findings and limits: Out-of-frame TCR alpha sharing in monozygotic twins exceeded recombination model predictions. The abundant beta clonotypes from cord blood had fewer insertions, and memory repertoires had none of this. For out-of-frame beta sequences, excess twin sharing was weaker.

TCRdb recomputed calls from the 5' RACE reads with MiXCR, one row per CDR3 protein. The table shows around 280,000 distinct CDR3 sequences, with under 9% occurring only once. Turning to this clonotype: No antigen is known for it.

Germline V gene sequence: CDR1 MGHRA, CDR2 YSYEKL. The CDR3 sequence is 14 residues long. Trimming cost V 3 bases and J 2 bases; bases outside gene matches: 1. These sequences were also reported in another study, on yellow fever vaccine responses in identical twins.

Sequencing input: memory (CD45RO+) T cells sorted from blood. The rearrangement uses TRBV4-1 and TRBJ2-1, with 7 bases matching TRBD2. This clonotype was obtained from a woman between 18 and 29 years old in good health. In nucleotides, the CDR3 is TGCGCCAGCAGCCAGCTAGCGGCCTACAATGAGCAGTTCTTC. Its translation is CASSQLAAYNEQFF.